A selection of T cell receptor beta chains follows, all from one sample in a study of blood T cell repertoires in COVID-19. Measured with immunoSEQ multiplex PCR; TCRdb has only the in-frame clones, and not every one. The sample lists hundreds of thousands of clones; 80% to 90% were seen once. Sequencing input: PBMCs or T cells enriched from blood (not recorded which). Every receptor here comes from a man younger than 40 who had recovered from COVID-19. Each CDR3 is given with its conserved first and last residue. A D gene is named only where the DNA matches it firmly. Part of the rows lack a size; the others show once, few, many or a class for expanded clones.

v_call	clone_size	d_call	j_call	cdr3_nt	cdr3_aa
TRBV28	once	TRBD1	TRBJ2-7	TGTGCCAGCAGGGGGACAGGGGAATCCTACGAGCAGTACTTC	CASRGTGESYEQYF
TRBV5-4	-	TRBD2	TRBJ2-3	TGTGCCAGCAGTTGGGGACTAGCGGGAGGTATTGGCACAGATACGCAGTATTTT	CASSWGLAGGIGTDTQYF
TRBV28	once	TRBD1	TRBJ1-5	TGTGCCAGCAGCCTCGACAGGGTTAGGAGCAATCAGCCCCAGCATTTT	CASSLDRVRSNQPQHF
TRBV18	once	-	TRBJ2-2	TGTGCCAGCTCACCACCGGGGGGTAGAAACACCGGGGAGCTGTTTTTT	CASSPPGGRNTGELFF
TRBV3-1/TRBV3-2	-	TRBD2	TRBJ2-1	TGTGCCAGCAGCCCAAGAGCGGGAGGCGTCTACAATGAGCAGTTCTTC	CASSPRAGGVYNEQFF
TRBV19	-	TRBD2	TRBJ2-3	TGTGCCAGTAGTATAGTGGGGGGGACTAGCGGGAGTCCGCAGTATTTT	CASSIVGGTSGSPQYF
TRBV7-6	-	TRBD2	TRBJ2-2	TGTGCCAGCAGCTTAGGCGGGAGAGACACCGGGGAGCTGTTTTTT	CASSLGGRDTGELFF
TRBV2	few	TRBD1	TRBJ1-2	TGTGCCAGCAGTCTTTACGACAGGGTATTTGGCTACACCTTC	CASSLYDRVFGYTF
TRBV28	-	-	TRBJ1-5	TGTGCCAGCAGCCCTTACAGGGTGAGACGACCCAGCAATCAGCCCCAGCATTTT	CASSPYRVRRPSNQPQHF
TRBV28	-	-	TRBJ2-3	TGTGCCAGCCTCCGGGACTCAAACACAGATACGCAGTATTTT	CASLRDSNTDTQYF
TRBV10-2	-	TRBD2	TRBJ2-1	TGCGCCAGCAGTGGCGGGACTAGGGAGAATGAGCAGTTCTTC	CASSGGTRENEQFF
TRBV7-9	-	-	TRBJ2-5	TGTGCCAGCAGCCAACTTTCGGGACAAGAGACCCAGTACTTC	CASSQLSGQETQYF
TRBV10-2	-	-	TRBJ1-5	TGCGCCAGCAGTGAGGTCAGGGCTTATAGCAATCAGCCCCAGCATTTT	CASSEVRAYSNQPQHF